This is a list of T cell receptor beta chains from one sample in a study of blood T cell repertoires in COVID-19. The table came from immunoSEQ multiplex PCR; TCRdb's copy has only in-frame clones and leaves some out. The sample lists more than 150,000 clones; around nine tenths were seen once. Sequenced input: peripheral blood. The receptors derive from a man aged 35-49 years with acute or convalescent COVID-19. Each CDR3 is given with its conserved first and last residue. D genes are given only for firm matches. Only part of the rows carry a size: once, few, many, or a class if the clone is expanded.

D gene,clone size,J gene,V gene,CDR3 protein,CDR3 DNA
-,-,TRBJ2-2,TRBV29-1,CSAFANTGELFF,TGCAGCGCCTTCGCGAACACCGGGGAGCTGTTTTTT
-,-,TRBJ2-7,TRBV6-5,CASSYSQGYEQYF,TGTGCCAGCAGTTACTCGCAGGGATACGAGCAGTACTTC
TRBD1,-,TRBJ1-1,TRBV18,CASSPQMGQGYVTEAFF,TGTGCCAGCTCACCACAGATGGGACAGGGCTATGTCACTGAAGCTTTCTTT
TRBD1,-,TRBJ2-1,TRBV2,CASSEARPGQGAGNEQFF,TGTGCCAGCAGTGAGGCCCGCCCTGGACAGGGGGCGGGGAATGAGCAGTTCTTC
-,once,TRBJ1-2,TRBV5-1,CASSPDSNYGYTF,TGCGCCAGCAGCCCGGACAGTAACTATGGCTACACCTTC
TRBD1,-,TRBJ1-2,TRBV7-2,CASSHIGTGTFSYGYTF,TGTGCCAGCAGCCATATTGGGACAGGGACCTTCAGTTATGGCTACACCTTC
-,-,TRBJ2-2,TRBV5-1,CASSSTVGGNTGELFF,TGCGCCAGCAGCTCCACGGTGGGGGGGAACACCGGGGAGCTGTTTTTT
-,-,TRBJ2-7,TRBV29-1,CSVPDDWTYEQYF,TGCAGCGTTCCGGATGACTGGACCTACGAGCAGTACTTC
-,-,TRBJ1-1,TRBV4-1,CASSQVFPGRGTEAFF,TGCGCCAGCAGCCAAGTCTTTCCGGGACGGGGGACTGAAGCTTTCTTT
-,-,TRBJ2-5,TRBV21-1,CASSKVAFQGGETQYF,TGTGCCAGCAGCAAAGTCGCATTCCAGGGAGGAGAGACCCAGTACTTC
-,-,TRBJ2-5,TRBV6-5,CASSYDRMETQYF,TGTGCCAGCAGTTATGACAGGATGGAGACCCAGTACTTC
TRBD2,-,TRBJ2-1,TRBV24-1,CATSEPGLANNEQFF,TGTGCCACCAGTGAACCGGGACTAGCCAACAATGAGCAGTTCTTC
-,-,TRBJ1-6,TRBV9,CASSSTPSSYNSPLHF,TGTGCCAGCAGCTCGACACCCAGCTCCTATAATTCACCCCTCCACTTT
-,-,TRBJ2-5,TRBV5-1,CASSWGLDQETQYF,TGCGCCAGCAGCTGGGGGCTCGACCAAGAGACCCAGTACTTC
-,-,TRBJ2-2,TRBV5-1,CASSLPGSLNTGELFF,TGCGCCAGCAGCTTGCCGGGGTCATTGAACACCGGGGAGCTGTTTTTT
-,-,TRBJ1-2,TRBV28,CASSSGRRALYGYTF,TGTGCCAGCAGTTCGGGCCGGAGGGCTTTGTATGGCTACACCTTC
-,-,TRBJ1-1,TRBV10-2,CASSESRGIGTEAFF,TGCGCCAGCAGTGAGTCAAGGGGAATCGGCACTGAAGCTTTCTTT
TRBD2,-,TRBJ2-3,TRBV4-2,CASSLPGVAGDTQYF,TGTGCCAGCAGCCTCCCCGGGGTAGCGGGAGATACGCAGTATTTT
-,-,TRBJ2-7,TRBV2,CASSDGEGGTYEQYF,TGTGCCAGCAGTGACGGTGAGGGCGGGACGTACGAGCAGTACTTC
TRBD1,-,TRBJ1-6,TRBV19,CASSHGQGQVLHF,TGTGCCAGTAGTCACGGACAGGGCCAAGTCCTCCACTTT